One and the same sample provided the 20 T cell receptor beta chains below, sequenced in a study of cytomegalovirus exposure and HLA in healthy donors. Profiled with immunoSEQ multiplex PCR; TCRdb holds only in-frame clones, not every one. The table includes about 360,000 clones, roughly 85% detected once. The sequenced material came from PBMCs. The receptor source for this set is a woman under 30 in good health and CMV-seronegative.

This rearrangement joins TRBV7-9 to TRBJ2-1; D call uncertain. The CDR3 runs 12 residues. V lost 1 base, J lost 7 bases, and 5 bases lay in between. CDR1 is SEHNR, CDR2 FQNEAQ, per germline (reference sequence). CDR3 loop: CASSLDLNEQFF. For the CDR3, the DNA is TGTGCCAGCAGCTTAGATCTTAATGAGCAGTTCTTC.

The V call is TRBV18, the J call TRBJ1-5; 12 bases match TRBD1. The CDR3 runs 15 residues. Germline assignment: CDR1 KGHSH and CDR2 LQKENI. J lost 6 bases, V lost 4 bases, and 4 bases had no gene match. CDR3 residues: CASSQGTGGFQPQHF. The CDR3, as DNA: TGTGCCAGCTCACAAGGGACAGGGGGCTTTCAGCCCCAGCATTTT.

Here the CDR3 DNA reads TGCAGCGTTGCGACAGCCCCGAACACCGGGGAGCTGTTTTTT. Its translation: CSVATAPNTGELFF. This rearrangement joins TRBV29-1 to TRBJ2-2; TRBD1 is a possible D gene (5 bases). Trimming took off 4 bases at V and 0 bases at J, with 9 bases between the two ends. Germline lookup yields CDR1 SQVTM and CDR2 ANQGSEA. This CDR3 region has 14 residues.

This clone has a handful of counts. The genes are TRBV2 and TRBJ1-5; a weak D match, TRBD1 (6 bases). Trimming took off 6 bases at V and 6 bases at J, with 18 bases between the two ends. The CDR3 spans 15 residues. Germline V gene sequence: CDR1 SNHLY, CDR2 FYNNEI. The CDR3 nucleotides are TGTGCCAGCAGCGGCAGGGGTGCGGGGGTTCAGCCCCAGCATTTT. Residues: CASSGRGAGVQPQHF.

V is TRBV28 and J is TRBJ1-5; 8 bases map to TRBD1. The CDR3 spans 16 residues. V dropped 2 bases and J dropped 3; count of bases not matched to a gene: 6. Germline V gives CDR1 MDHEN, CDR2 SYDVKM. The CDR3 DNA reads as TGTGCCAGCAGTTTACCCGGACAGGGAGACAATCAGCCCCAGCATTTT. Translating gives CASSLPGQGDNQPQHF.

V is TRBV6-4 and J is TRBJ2-3, with TRBD1 matching over 9 bases. V lost 7 bases to trimming and J lost 4 bases; unmatched junction nucleotides: 6. The germline V gene has CDR1 MRHNA and CDR2 SNTAGT. The CDR3 sequence is 14 residues long. This chain's CDR3 is CASKPGQGPDTQYF. The CDR3, as DNA: TGTGCCAGCAAACCGGGACAGGGCCCAGATACGCAGTATTTT.

This chain joins TRBV7-9 and TRBJ2-5; no clear D gene. The CDR3 contains 15 residues. Germline V gives CDR1 SEHNR, CDR2 FQNEAQ (reference sequence). V gave up 2 bases and J gave up 4 bases, with 14 bases separating them. As DNA, the CDR3 is TGTGCCAGCAGCTTAAACGTCCGAGCCGGAGAGACCCAGTACTTC. This codes for CASSLNVRAGETQYF.

The rearrangement uses TRBV28 and TRBJ1-2; 7 nucleotides match TRBD1. This CDR3 has 14 amino acids. V was clipped by 6 bases and J by 0 bases; unmatched bases: 4. Germline V CDR1 and CDR2: MDHEN, SYDVKM. The CDR3 loop is CASRTGPANYGYTF. In nucleotides, the CDR3 is TGTGCCAGCAGGACAGGGCCGGCTAACTATGGCTACACCTTC.

V gene TRBV6-5 combines with J gene TRBJ1-6; TRBD1 aligns across 8 bases. CDR3 size: 14 residues. Trimming removed 6 bases from V and 10 bases from J; junction bases left unmatched: 8. Germline CDR1 is MNHEY and CDR2 is SVGAGI. The CDR3 spells CASSRTGPRSPLHF. The CDR3 DNA sequence: TGTGCCAGCAGCAGGACAGGGCCACGGTCACCCCTCCACTTT.

The chain employs TRBV19 and TRBJ2-7; 9 positions match TRBD1. The CDR3 covers 15 residues. The V gene's germline CDR1 is LNHDA and CDR2 SQIVND (reference sequence). Unmatched junction bases numbered 8, after V lost 3 bases and J lost 5 bases. The CDR3: CASSMTGTGLNEQYF. The CDR3 DNA reads TGTGCCAGTAGTATGACCGGGACAGGGCTCAACGAGCAGTACTTC.

This rearrangement joins TRBV2 to TRBJ1-5, with D unresolved. The V gene's germline CDR1 is SNHLY and CDR2 FYNNEI. This CDR3 region has 15 residues. V dropped 0 bases and J dropped 0 bases, with 6 bases sitting between them. The CDR3 protein is CASSEALSSNQPQHF. The CDR3 nucleotides read TGTGCCAGCAGTGAAGCGCTAAGTAGCAATCAGCCCCAGCATTTT.

This sequence joins TRBV7-6 and TRBJ2-7; D may be TRBD1 (5 bases). The germline V and J ends were trimmed by 0 bases and 5 bases, with 11 bases remaining between them. The CDR3 totals 14 residues. Germline CDR1 and CDR2: SGHVS and FNYEAQ. The CDR3 DNA reads as TGTGCCAGCAGCTTAGCGGGGCCCCCCCACGAGCAGTACTTC. It translates to CASSLAGPPHEQYF.

This clone was recorded once. The CDR3 nucleotides read TGTGCCAGTAGCCGGCAAGCGGGAGCCTACGAGCAGTACTTC. Translated: CASSRQAGAYEQYF. The genes are TRBV19 and TRBJ2-7; 8 bases line up with TRBD2. The CDR3 extends over 14 amino acids. The V gene's germline CDR1 is LNHDA and CDR2 SQIVND (reference sequence). Trimming took 6 bases from V and 2 from J; bases not matched to a gene: 6.

This clone was seen only once. Other DNA sequences in the sample encode the same CDR3. V usage is TRBV6-5 and J usage is TRBJ1-1; 7 positions agree with TRBD1. Germline CDR1 is MNHEY and CDR2 is SVGAGI. V was clipped by 2 bases and J by 6 bases; unmatched bases: 3. This CDR3 has 13 residues. The CDR3 DNA reads TGTGCCAGCAGTTACGAAGGGGGCGCTGAAGCTTTCTTT. It yields the protein CASSYEGGAEAFF.

CDR3: CACLVSYNEQFF. DNA for the CDR3: TGTGCCTGCCTTGTTAGCTACAATGAGCAGTTCTTC. This sequence joins TRBV7-2 and TRBJ2-1; the D is unclear. CDR3 size: 12 residues. Trimming removed 11 bases from V and 3 bases from J, with 11 bases in between. From germline, CDR1 is SGHTA and CDR2 FQGNSA. Combining the CDR3 with reference TRBV7-2 and TRBJ2-1 gives the whole variable domain GAGVSQSPSNKVTEKGKDVELRCDPISGHTALYWYRQSLGQGLEFLIYFQGNSAPDKSGLPSDRFSAERTGGSVSTLTIQRTQQEDSAVYLCACLVSYNEQFFGPGTRLTVL.

The chain couples TRBV28 to TRBJ2-7; D perhaps matches TRBD1 (6 bases). Germline assignment: CDR1 MDHEN and CDR2 SYDVKM. The CDR3 is made up of 12 amino acids. V gave up 5 bases and J gave up 3 bases, with 8 bases separating them. CDR3 in DNA: TGTGCCAGCAGTAGGACAGTCTACGAGCAGTACTTC. Translated, it gives CASSRTVYEQYF. Based on the CDR3 plus reference TRBV28 and TRBJ2-7, the full variable domain is DVKVTQSSRYLVKRTGEKVFLECVQDMDHENMFWYRQDPGLGLRLIYFSYDVKMKEKGDIPEGYSVSREKKERFSLILESASTNQTSMYLCASSRTVYEQYFGPGTRLTVT.

V and J are TRBV18 and TRBJ2-7; D uncertain. The CDR3 is made up of 13 amino acids. CDR1 and CDR2 (germline): KGHSH, LQKENI. V was shortened by 1 base and J by 2 bases, with 6 bases between the two germline ends. CDR3 residues: CASSPRGPYEQYF. DNA for the CDR3: TGTGCCAGCTCACCACGTGGCCCCTACGAGCAGTACTTC.

This chain uses TRBV7-9 with TRBJ1-2; possible D gene TRBD1, 5 bases. Looked up from germline, CDR1 is SEHNR and CDR2 is FQNEAQ (reference sequence). The CDR3 has 12 residues. Trimming cost V 2 bases and J 7 bases, with 8 bases left between them. CDR3 sequence: CASSLLRGGYTF. CDR3 sequence (DNA): TGTGCCAGCAGCTTATTAAGGGGTGGCTACACCTTC.

The rearrangement uses TRBV10-3 and TRBJ2-3, with D possibly matching TRBD1 (6 bases). CDR3 length: 15 amino acids. CDR1 and CDR2 from the germline V gene are ENHRY and SYGVKD. V lost 4 bases and J lost 1, with 12 bases in between. The CDR3 coding sequence is TGTGCCATCAGTGTAGGGGGTGCGGGCACAGATACGCAGTATTTT. It specifies CAISVGGAGTDTQYF.

This chain joins TRBV19 and TRBJ2-1; TRBD2 matches at 11 bases. J lost 4 bases, V lost 4 bases, and 18 bases had no gene match. This CDR3 contains 20 residues. Per germline, CDR1 LNHDA and CDR2 SQIVND (reference sequence). The chain's CDR3 is CASSKKGGGLAGGAYNEQFF. The DNA of the CDR3 is TGTGCCAGTAGTAAGAAGGGGGGAGGGCTAGCGGGAGGAGCTTACAATGAGCAGTTCTTC.